This TCR beta chain was sequenced during a study of T cell responses to AZD1222 COVID-19 vaccine. The CDR3 is 19 amino acids. V was trimmed by 2 bases and J by 4 bases, leaving 24 bases between them. CDR1 and CDR2 from the germline V gene are SGHTA and FQGNSA. Assay used: immunoSEQ multiplex PCR; TCRdb lists only in-frame clones, some missing. The sample records about 120,000 clones, more than 70% being singletons. The TCR was taken from an adult in good health. This rearrangement joins TRBV7-2 to TRBJ1-3; no clear D gene. The sequences come from peripheral blood, collected on day 0 of AZD1222 vaccination. CDR3 sequence (DNA): TGTGCCAGCAGCTTAAGAAATGACGGTGTGGGCGGTGAGGGAAACACCATATATTTT. Translation gives CASSLRNDGVGGEGNTIYF.